The TCR beta chain under discussion was sequenced for a study of cytomegalovirus exposure and HLA in healthy donors (dated by TCRdb to 2015 to 2018). Regarding the study in general: An earlier analysis of some 550 of the donors reported 250 to 300 Gb of sequence data and some 120 million unique TCR beta sequences from some 180 million T cells. The number of typed donors differed by locus: 629-630 for A, B, C, DRB1 and DQB1; 500 to 550 for DQA1; 606 for DPA1; and around 490 for DPB1. In a later genetic analysis, genome-wide SNP genotypes for about 55% of the roughly 700 donors were used, and that subset was treated as a discovery cohort. An early release that covered roughly 600 HLA-typed donors contained about 290 gigabases of sequencing data and approximately 85 million unique TCR sequences. Of the roughly 400 genotyped donors, approximately 83% fell in the genetic ancestry cluster associated with self-reported Caucasian donors. On average, about 200,000 unique TCR beta nucleotide sequences were sequenced per donor among roughly 430 genotyped donors of the cohort, with roughly 18% of those sequences being non-productive. A separate validation cohort of 90 to 150 different subjects was used in addition to the roughly 720-subject first cohort. Class I and class II HLA loci were covered by the typing at four-digit resolution. An earlier analysis of 500 to 650 of the donors applied high-throughput TCR beta sequencing to assess whether each TCR beta V gene segment acted as functional or pseudogenic. All discovery cohort repertoires had been generated using a single sequencing platform. High-throughput TCR immunosequencing, statistical association of individual TCRs with disease status, and machine learning were combined to predict cytomegalovirus infection status. The study was designed to test whether signatures of past pathogen exposure could be identified by cataloging public T cell receptors. Alongside the repertoire data, information on donor age, sex, ethnicity and CMV serostatus was compiled. A later analysis re-analyzed previously published TCR beta repertoires from about 730 donors and added high-resolution HLA genotyping to study TCR occurrence patterns. The study used immunosequencing to profile the T cell repertoires of about 670 subjects and linked those repertoires to cytomegalovirus serostatus. Roughly five DR-DQ haplotypes were handled as single units for association and clustering, since linkage in the cohort was strong. Rather than drawing on any new phenotypic data, the later analysis identified candidate immune exposures from TCR beta sequences and the way those sequences occurred across donors. Overall results and qualifications from the work: Immune exposure information for the cohort was limited to CMV serostatus. Because some donors lacked HLA typing at each locus, the association tests relied only on the typed subset. The authors suggested that the approach could potentially be extended to other disease states and immunological phenotypes. A later analysis associated 16,951 TCR beta sequences with specific HLA alleles at a false discovery rate of 0.05. In this cohort, only TCR beta chains were sequenced, and detectable features were limited by the absence of alpha or paired-chain data. Assigning TCR associations to individual alleles was difficult when HLA alleles, especially DR and DQ, strongly co-occurred. An earlier analysis of around 600 of the donors showed that most TCR beta V segments appeared in productive rearrangements either about 87% or about 30% of the time, which broadly matched IMGT annotations. In a later analysis, most CMV-associated TCR beta chains were found to appear HLA-restricted, with HLA associations seemingly driven largely by CMV exposure. Compared with the roughly 720-donor mean, donors in an Asian-associated ancestry cluster had fewer N-insertions in productive TCRs, according to a later genetic analysis. A cluster of highly shared sequence variants was judged likely to represent a technical artifact of the sequencing pipeline. In a later analysis, HLA-associated TCR beta chains were found to be more clonally expanded and to have lower generation probabilities than equally common non-associated chains. The study listed 164 TCR beta chains as associated with cytomegalovirus. An association between a missense DCLRE1C variant and V-gene and J-gene trimming of TCR beta chains was found in a later genetic analysis and replicated in an independent cohort. A later analysis found that TCR association rates varied across HLA loci, with DRB1 alleles showing the most associated TCRs and HLA-C alleles the fewest. A further reported finding was that TCR beta sequences accurately predicted the HLA-A and HLA-B alleles for most subjects in the first cohort. The classifier was reported to diagnose cytomegalovirus status with high specificity and sensitivity in both the original and validation cohorts. According to a later analysis, parvovirus B19, influenza, CMV and Epstein-Barr virus appeared linked to several top co-occurrence clusters. In vitro tests confirmed that three of the cytomegalovirus-associated TCR beta chains recognize cytomegalovirus antigens. Across donors, most TCR sequences were observed very rarely, whereas some public TCRs were present in many individuals. The earlier analysis of 587 of the donors excluded over 15 rarely observed V segments, including chromosome 9 orphons, because counts were too low. Sequencing depth was assumed to be roughly uniform across donors in the presence/absence analyses, though that assumption may not hold. Linkage disequilibrium might explain the correlated functional status among segregating V segments, but an unknown experimental factor could not be excluded. Some IMGT-functional V segments, including TRBV6-2 and TRBV6-3, could not be distinguished by the 87-base-pair reads and were therefore excluded.

To note about this clone: Its cognate antigen has yet to be identified. Per-base qualities were not stored, and no clone one base away is much larger.

In total, fewer than 750 healthy bone marrow donors made up the cohort. At the time of sampling, every cohort member was nominally healthy, though immune exposures that went unrecorded were likely present. The donor was CMV seronegative and belonged to the group of 352 seronegative cohort members. Each donor provided a peripheral blood sample, and peripheral blood mononuclear cells were used for TCR beta sequencing. The Qiagen DNeasy Blood Extraction Kit was used to extract genomic DNA from the blood cell samples. Libraries came from the immunoSEQ multiplex PCR assay. For the multiplex PCR, a mixture combining 60 forward primers for TCR Vbeta segments and 13 reverse primers for TCR Jbeta segments was used. The CDR3 region of rearranged TCR beta genes was amplified from genomic DNA with a multiplex PCR assay. On the Illumina HiSeq System, the amplified TCR beta libraries were sequenced as 87-base-pair reads. Regarding the original processing steps: A later analysis counted tens of millions of unique TCR beta chains across the 640 or so repertoires, and roughly 10 million of these chains were shared by at least two donors. Raw reads were error-corrected and collapsed into unique sequences by a nearest-neighbor algorithm in which closely related sequences were merged to remove PCR and sequencing errors. To assign V, D and J gene segments, CDR3 sequences were aligned to IMGT reference sequences. Each retained sequence needed at least a six-nucleotide match to both a V gene segment and a J gene segment. A rearrangement counted as productive if the CDR3 had no stop codons and remained in frame with V and J, and every other rearrangement counted as non-productive. Following IMGT convention, CDR3 was defined as the stretch from the second conserved V-encoded cysteine to the conserved J-encoded phenylalanine. The earlier analysis of some 540 of the donors excluded any sequence lacking an unambiguous match to a single V gene segment. In an earlier analysis of several hundred of the donors, a V segment was called functional when productive rearrangements were above 56.7%, and segregating when the standard deviation between donors exceeded 5%. A statistical classification framework was developed to diagnose cytomegalovirus status using the catalog of TCR beta chain sequences. In a later analysis, V and J genes were assigned by comparing TCR nucleotide sequences against IMGT/GENE-DB human TR gene sequences. In a later analysis, CDR3 sequences and most-parsimonious VDJ recombination scenarios were assigned using the TCRdist pipeline. In a later analysis, each TCR beta chain was defined by its CDR3 amino acid sequence together with its V-gene family, and reads lacking a unique V-gene family were excluded. In a later analysis, approximately 590 highly shared, low-generation-probability nucleotide sequences were removed to address suspected cross-contamination and a sequencing artifact. A later analysis calculated a clonal expansion index for each public chain from normalized within-repertoire ranks of inferred template counts. A later analysis computed generation probabilities with a VDJ recombination model fitted to out-of-frame rearrangements, and checked the results against IGoR. In a later analysis, TCR-TCR, TCR-HLA and TCR-CMV co-occurrence was scored with hypergeometric tests, and a repertoire-size bias correction was applied to TCR pairs. In a later analysis, false discovery rates were estimated by permuting HLA or CMV assignments 20 times. In a later analysis, co-occurring TCRs were grouped with DBSCAN, and TCRdist sequence similarity was added when clustering was performed within HLA-allele-positive subsets. For co-occurrence clustering, repertoires with fewer than 30,000 or more than 120,000 public chains were excluded, along with a handful of repertoires with anomalous nucleotide sharing. TCRdb mirrors the immuneACCESS table, restricted to in-frame sequences. Some clones are absent from its copies; in checked studies, under half trace to an unresolved V gene, and the reason for the others is unknown. That table supplies the V and J calls and clone size; D and trimming were determined from the DNA. Recorded for this sample are about 120,000 clones; 70% to 75% of them occurred a single time. The ten largest clones represent roughly 7% of the sample.

The CDR3 goes from the cysteine to the phenylalanine over 21 residues. The only DNA kept is the CDR3, 63 bases in frame from the first base. At the junction V is shortened by 2 bases and J by 4 bases; bases outside the gene matches: 21. The germline V gene provides CDR1 MDHEN and CDR2 SYDVKM. This clonotype originated in a male donor in good health and CMV-seronegative. The specimen was PBMCs. The chain links TRBV28 with TRBJ1-3, and TRBD1 aligns with 9 junction nucleotides. DNA sequence: TGTGCCAGCAGTTTACACAAGAAAACAGGGGGCGCAGGGATATACGGAAACACCATATATTTT. Its translation is CASSLHKKTGGAGIYGNTIYF. Beyond the CDR3, the reference TRBV28 and TRBJ1-3 genes provide the residues; the full variable domain reads: DVKVTQSSRYLVKRTGEKVFLECVQDMDHENMFWYRQDPGLGLRLIYFSYDVKMKEKGDIPEGYSVSREKKERFSLILESASTNQTSMYLCASSLHKKTGGAGIYGNTIYFGEGSWLTVV.